The 30 T cell receptor beta chains below were found in one sample sequenced in a study of identifying expanded T cells in peripheral blood. Measured with immunoSEQ multiplex PCR; TCRdb has only the in-frame clones, and not every one. This table holds about 110,000 clones, approximately 90% found once. Sequenced input: blood. These receptors all come from a person between 18 and 75 years old in good health.

The chain carries TRBV27 and TRBJ2-7; the match to TRBD1 covers 10 bases. CDR1 and CDR2 (germline): MNHEY, SMNVEV (reference sequence). Unmatched junction bases numbered 5, after V lost 6 bases and J lost 3 bases. CDR3 length: 14 residues. The CDR3 region is CASSTGQGGYEQYF. CDR3 nucleotides: TGTGCCAGCAGCACCGGACAGGGGGGCTACGAGCAGTACTTC.

The chain uses TRBV9 and TRBJ2-5, with TRBD2 identical over 10 bases. The CDR3 is 16 amino acids. Germline values: CDR1 SGDLS, CDR2 YYNGEE. Germline trimming cut 2 bases from V and 5 bases from J; bases unmatched to any gene: 9. The CDR3 region is CASSVQSSGGPETQYF. The CDR3 DNA is TGTGCCAGCAGCGTTCAGTCTAGCGGGGGCCCGGAGACCCAGTACTTC.

The chain joins TRBV27 to TRBJ2-5; D call uncertain. There are 15 residues in the CDR3. The V end was cut by 6 bases, the J end by 5 bases, with 19 bases between. Germline values: CDR1 MNHEY, CDR2 SMNVEV (reference sequence). CDR3 in amino acids: CASRDLSLLIETQYF. Here the CDR3 DNA reads TGTGCCAGCAGAGATTTGTCTTTGCTAATCGAGACCCAGTACTTC.

The chain has TRBV6-5 and TRBJ1-5; 8 bases fit TRBD1. The CDR3 runs 15 residues. The V gene's germline CDR1 is MNHEY and CDR2 SVGAGI. V trimming: 6 bases; J trimming: 0 bases; junction bases outside the gene matches: 4. The CDR3 bases are TGTGCCAGCAGACTGACAGGGGATAGCAATCAGCCCCAGCATTTT. Its translation: CASRLTGDSNQPQHF.

This chain links TRBV28 with TRBJ2-1, with 9 nucleotides matching TRBD1. The CDR3 runs to 15 residues. CDR1 is MDHEN, CDR2 SYDVKM, per germline. The junction had 6 bases not matched to a gene; V was cut back by 2 bases and J by 7 bases. Here the CDR3 DNA reads TGTGCCAGCAGTTTAGGGGACAGGGCTGAGAATGAGCAGTTCTTC. It yields the protein CASSLGDRAENEQFF.

This clone showed up just a few times. V is TRBV13 and J is TRBJ1-5, with D uncertain. Trimming cost V 0 bases and J 8 bases, with 5 bases left between them. Germline CDR1 is PRHDT and CDR2 is FYEKMQ (reference sequence). The CDR3 length is 12 residues. CDR3 in DNA: TGTGCCAGCAGCTTAGGACGGAAGCCCCAGCATTTT. This translates into CASSLGRKPQHF.

This chain joins TRBV7-9 and TRBJ2-1; 8 bases are a match to TRBD2. V lost 2 bases to trimming and J lost 1 base; unmatched junction nucleotides: 4. This CDR3 is 16 amino acids long. The germline gives CDR1 SEHNR, CDR2 FQNEAQ (reference sequence). In nucleotides, the CDR3 is TGTGCCAGCAGCTTATTAGCGGGGAGGTCCTACAATGAGCAGTTCTTC. Its translation: CASSLLAGRSYNEQFF.

This chain joins TRBV11-3 and TRBJ2-5, with 7 bases aligning to TRBD1. The CDR3 has 16 amino acids. Germline CDR1 reads SGHNT; CDR2 reads YENEEA. With V trimmed by 5 bases and J by 1 base, 10 bases remained unmatched. CDR3 protein: CASSQGGRGTQETQYF. The CDR3 DNA sequence: TGTGCCAGCAGCCAAGGGGGCAGGGGGACCCAAGAGACCCAGTACTTC.

V gene TRBV29-1 combines with J gene TRBJ2-1; D is undetermined. The CDR3 extends over 12 amino acids. The V gene lost 7 bases and the J gene lost 1 base, with 8 bases spanning the gap. Germline assignment: CDR1 SQVTM and CDR2 ANQGSEA. CDR3 DNA: TGCAGCGCATCCGTATCCTACAATGAGCAGTTCTTC. The encoded protein is CSASVSYNEQFF.

The chain couples TRBV19 to TRBJ2-6; TRBD1 agrees at 9 bases. The CDR3 is 15 amino acids. From germline, CDR1 is LNHDA and CDR2 SQIVND (reference sequence). Trimming removed 5 bases from V and 12 bases from J; junction bases left unmatched: 11. CDR3 in amino acids: CASSVWTGAVSVLTF. The CDR3 DNA follows: TGTGCCAGTAGTGTCTGGACAGGGGCGGTAAGCGTCCTGACTTTC.

This chain links TRBV6-1 with TRBJ1-4; D uncertain. Germline V gene lookup returns CDR1 MNHNS and CDR2 SASEGT. The CDR3 length is 14 residues. V was shortened by 11 bases and J by 0 bases, with 13 bases between the two germline ends. The chain's CDR3 is CAVKPTATNEKLFF. The CDR3, as DNA: TGTGCCGTCAAGCCCACAGCAACTAATGAAAAACTGTTTTTT.

The J gene is TRBJ2-3, the V gene TRBV19; 11 bases map to TRBD2. J was trimmed by 5 bases and V by 5 bases; bases with no gene match: 9. Germline V CDR1 and CDR2: LNHDA, SQIVND (reference sequence). The CDR3 consists of 16 residues. CDR3 sequence: CASSPARLAGGDTQYF. The CDR3 DNA reads TGTGCCAGTAGTCCGGCAAGGCTAGCGGGGGGAGATACGCAGTATTTT.

The rearrangement joins TRBV19 to TRBJ2-7; the D gene could be TRBD1 or TRBD2 (6 bases each). V lost 3 bases, J lost 2 bases, and 11 bases lay in between. The CDR3 covers 14 residues. The germline V gene has CDR1 LNHDA and CDR2 SQIVND (reference sequence). As DNA, the CDR3 is TGTGCCAGTAGTATTCGGGGGCAGGCCTACGAGCAGTACTTC. Its translation: CASSIRGQAYEQYF.

This chain connects TRBV6-6 to TRBJ2-5, with a weak D call TRBD2 (7 bases). The germline CDR1 and CDR2 sequences are MNHNY and SVGAGI (reference sequence). The CDR3 length is 15 residues. V gave up 0 bases and J gave up 2 bases, with 10 bases separating them. The CDR3: CASSYSEGGQETQYF. The CDR3 DNA follows: TGTGCCAGCAGTTACTCGGAGGGGGGGCAAGAGACCCAGTACTTC.

The genes are TRBV4-3 and TRBJ2-2; D is unclear. In germline, CDR1 is LGHNA, CDR2 YSLEER. The length of the CDR3 is 13 residues. Trimming took 4 bases from V and 5 from J, leaving 8 bases between them. This chain's CDR3 is CASSPTQTGELFF. DNA of the CDR3: TGCGCCAGCAGCCCGACACAAACCGGGGAGCTGTTTTTT.

J is TRBJ2-7 and V is TRBV4-1; weak D call: TRBD2 (6 bases). The CDR3 sequence is 15 residues long. Germline CDR1 MGHRA, CDR2 YSYEKL. Deletions cut 8 bases from V and 6 bases from J, with 23 bases between. CDR3 in DNA: TGCGCCAGCCGACCCGCTGCGGGGTCGATAGGCGAGCAGTACTTC. Its translation is CASRPAAGSIGEQYF.

The V call is TRBV6-5, the J call TRBJ1-6; D is undetermined. V lost 5 bases and J 10 bases, leaving 15 bases between the germline ends. Looked up from germline, CDR1 is MNHEY and CDR2 is SVGAGI. The CDR3 consists of 14 residues. The chain's CDR3 is CASSPGRPSSPLHF. The CDR3 DNA sequence: TGTGCCAGCAGTCCCGGCCGACCGAGCTCACCCCTCCACTTT.

This chain joins TRBV5-6 and TRBJ1-1, with a weak D call TRBD1 (6 bases). Germline CDR1 is SGHDT and CDR2 is YYEEEE. This CDR3 has 16 residues. Trimming stripped 3 bases from V and 1 base from J, with 16 bases between. Here the CDR3 reads CASSSTLGQRNTEAFF. The CDR3 DNA follows: TGTGCCAGCAGCTCGACCCTCGGACAGAGGAACACTGAAGCTTTCTTT.

The J gene is TRBJ2-3, the V gene TRBV6-6, with TRBD2 matching 9 bases. CDR3 size: 16 residues. V was pared by 2 bases and J by 4 bases, with 7 bases of the junction left unmatched. Germline V lookup: CDR1 MNHNY, CDR2 SVGAGI (reference sequence). CDR3 sequence: CASSYTAGGSPDTQYF. The CDR3 DNA reads TGTGCCAGCAGTTACACAGCGGGGGGTTCCCCAGATACGCAGTATTTT.

This rearrangement joins TRBV6-6 to TRBJ2-5, with 7 bases fitting TRBD1. Germline V CDR1 and CDR2: MNHNY, SVGAGI (reference sequence). CDR3 length: 14 residues. V dropped 6 bases and J dropped 5; count of bases not matched to a gene: 9. Here the CDR3 reads CASSRQGQWETQYF. CDR3 DNA sequence: TGTGCCAGCAGCAGACAGGGCCAATGGGAGACCCAGTACTTC.

V is TRBV4-2 and J is TRBJ1-1; no clear D gene. The CDR3 contains 13 residues. In germline, CDR1 is LGHNA, CDR2 YNFKEQ. V lost 0 bases, J lost 8 bases, and 10 bases lay in between. The CDR3 spells CASSQDFSTEAFF. CDR3 DNA: TGTGCCAGCAGCCAAGACTTTTCTACCGAAGCTTTCTTT.

The J gene is TRBJ2-7, the V gene TRBV5-6; the D gene is possibly TRBD1 (5 bases). Deletions cut 0 bases from V and 4 bases from J, with 11 bases between. CDR3 size: 14 residues. Germline CDR1 reads SGHDT; CDR2 reads YYEEEE. The CDR3 sequence is CASSLVGDWYEQYF. The CDR3 DNA is TGTGCCAGCAGCTTGGTAGGGGATTGGTACGAGCAGTACTTC.

The J gene is TRBJ1-2, the V gene TRBV6-6; possible D gene TRBD1, 5 bases. CDR1 and CDR2 from the germline V gene are MNHNY and SVGAGI (reference sequence). The CDR3 covers 11 residues. V dropped 7 bases and J dropped 7 bases, with 10 bases sitting between them. CDR3 DNA sequence: TGTGCCAGCAACGGCGGGGGTGGCTACACCTTC. Protein sequence: CASNGGGGYTF.

The V call is TRBV13, the J call TRBJ2-1; tentative D call: TRBD1 (6 bases). This CDR3 is 14 amino acids long. Trimming removed 2 bases at V and 5 bases at J, with 10 bases between. Germline-derived CDR1 and CDR2 are PRHDT and FYEKMQ (reference sequence). The CDR3 here is CASSLFRGDNEQFF. CDR3 in DNA: TGTGCCAGCAGCTTATTCAGGGGAGACAATGAGCAGTTCTTC.

This chain uses TRBV7-9 with TRBJ1-2; no reliable D call. Germline lookup yields CDR1 SEHNR and CDR2 FQNEAQ (reference sequence). With 4 bases removed from V and 4 bases from J, the gap between germline ends came to 13 bases. The CDR3 runs 14 residues. CDR3 region: CASSSSGWGYGYTF. The CDR3 nucleotides are TGTGCCAGCAGCTCCTCGGGTTGGGGCTATGGCTACACCTTC.

The genes are TRBV6-5 and TRBJ2-2; D possibly uses TRBD1 or TRBD2 (5 bases each). Germline CDR1 MNHEY, CDR2 SVGAGI. V was trimmed by 5 bases and J by 8 bases, leaving 18 bases between them. The CDR3 length is 15 residues. CDR3 sequence: CASSPPGTRTGELFF. For the CDR3, the DNA is TGTGCCAGCAGTCCCCCGGGGACGAGGACGGGGGAGCTGTTTTTT.

V gene TRBV2 combines with J gene TRBJ2-5; no reliable D call. The V end lost 7 bases, the J end lost 0 bases, and 12 bases lay between the germline ends. The CDR3 length is 14 residues. Germline V gives CDR1 SNHLY, CDR2 FYNNEI. CDR3 DNA: TGTGCCAGCACCAGGACCTCAAACCAAGAGACCCAGTACTTC. Translating gives CASTRTSNQETQYF.

This sequence joins TRBV6-6 and TRBJ2-2; no firm D call. This CDR3 spans 12 amino acids. V was clipped by 3 bases and J by 8 bases, with 7 bases between them. CDR1 is MNHNY, CDR2 SVGAGI, per germline (reference sequence). CDR3 sequence reads: CASSYHSGELFF. In nucleotides, the CDR3 is TGTGCCAGCAGTTATCATTCGGGGGAGCTGTTTTTT.

The chain employs TRBV4-3 and TRBJ1-4; D gene unclear. V gave up 8 bases and J gave up 8 bases, with 15 bases separating them. Germline values: CDR1 LGHNA, CDR2 YSLEER. The CDR3 extends over 13 amino acids. The CDR3 region is CASAEGSREKLFF. As DNA, the CDR3 is TGCGCCAGCGCTGAAGGGAGTCGAGAAAAACTGTTTTTT.

The V gene is TRBV6-5, the J gene TRBJ1-4, with unresolved D. V was trimmed by 0 bases and J by 3 bases, leaving 8 bases between them. The CDR3 extends over 15 amino acids. Germline CDR1 MNHEY, CDR2 SVGAGI. CDR3 sequence reads: CASSYSGGANEKLFF. CDR3 DNA sequence: TGTGCCAGCAGTTACTCTGGCGGGGCTAATGAAAAACTGTTTTTT.